The T cell receptor (beta chain) under discussion was sequenced for a study of cytomegalovirus exposure and HLA in healthy donors. CDR1 is KGHSH, CDR2 LQKENI, per germline. This CDR3 region has 15 residues. V gave up 3 bases and J gave up 4 bases, with 15 bases separating them. Use of 60 Vbeta and 13 Jbeta primers characterized the PCR. The assay was immunoSEQ multiplex PCR, and TCRdb's table has in-frame clones only and misses some. The repertoire includes under 200,000 clones, about four fifths of them detected once, and 1% sits in the top ten. The chain carries TRBV18 and TRBJ1-1, with D possibly being TRBD1 (6 bases). Sequenced: PBMCs. The TCR originated in a woman aged 45-65 years in good health and CMV-seropositive. The CDR3 DNA reads as TGTGCCAGCTCACCCCTTACAGGGACTAGCACTGAAGCTTTCTTT. Protein product: CASSPLTGTSTEAFF.